This passage covers 15 T cell receptor beta chains from one sample sequenced in a study of control samples from healthy donors and cancer patients. TCRdb's copy holds only in-frame clones and misses some; the assay was immunoSEQ multiplex PCR. The sample includes roughly 120,000 clones, 70% to 90% seen only once; the top ten take around 40%. Sequencing was carried out using blood. These receptors all come from a man aged 50 to 60 in good health.

The V and J genes are TRBV18 and TRBJ1-2; 7 nucleotides align to TRBD1. This CDR3 spans 15 amino acids. CDR1 KGHSH and CDR2 LQKENI come from the germline V gene. Trimming removed 5 bases from V and 2 bases from J; junction bases left unmatched: 8. The CDR3 region is CASSARQGQNYGYTF. Here the CDR3 DNA reads TGTGCCAGCTCAGCAAGACAGGGCCAAAACTATGGCTACACCTTC.

This chain links TRBV27 with TRBJ2-2, with D possibly being TRBD1 (5 bases). The V end was cut by 3 bases, the J end by 0 bases, with 8 bases between. Germline values: CDR1 MNHEY, CDR2 SMNVEV (reference sequence). This CDR3 is built from 15 residues. CDR3 residues: CASSFNRPNTGELFF. In DNA form, the CDR3 reads TGTGCCAGCAGTTTCAACAGGCCGAACACCGGGGAGCTGTTTTTT.

V usage is TRBV3-1 (or the pseudogene TRBV3-2) and J usage is TRBJ1-1, with D perhaps TRBD1 (5 bases). V was shortened by 0 bases and J by 3 bases, with 14 bases between the two germline ends. The germline gives CDR1 LGHDT, CDR2 YNNKEL (reference sequence). The CDR3 spans 16 residues. This CDR3 is CASSQEGRGLHTEAFF. The CDR3 DNA reads as TGTGCCAGCAGCCAAGAAGGCCGGGGACTCCACACTGAAGCTTTCTTT.

The V and J genes are TRBV7-2 and TRBJ2-7; D is undetermined. The CDR3 has 14 residues. Germline CDR1 is SGHTA and CDR2 is FQGNSA. Between the trimmed V and J ends, which lost 5 bases and 0 bases, there was a span of 11 bases. The CDR3 loop reads CASSPRVSSYEQYF. CDR3 DNA sequence: TGTGCCAGCAGCCCTCGAGTGAGCTCCTACGAGCAGTACTTC.

The rearrangement links TRBV25-1 to TRBJ2-3; D gene uncertain. This CDR3 has 13 amino acids. From germline, CDR1 is MGHDK and CDR2 SYGVNS. V was clipped by 5 bases and J by 0 bases, with 6 bases between them. CDR3 nucleotides: TGTGCCAGCAGTATACACAGCACAGATACGCAGTATTTT. This sequence encodes CASSIHSTDTQYF.

The chain recombines TRBV6-4 with TRBJ2-4, with TRBD2 matching over 14 bases. The CDR3 is 15 residues long. Germline CDR1 MRHNA, CDR2 SNTAGT. Trimming took 3 bases from V and 10 from J; bases not matched to a gene: 5. CDR3 sequence: CASSETSGGAEIQYF. DNA for the CDR3: TGTGCCAGCAGTGAGACTAGCGGGGGGGCCGAGATTCAGTACTTC.

V and J are TRBV6-7 and TRBJ1-3, with 9 bases lining up with TRBD1. TRBV6-7 is recorded as an ORF, its role being uncertain. V shed 2 bases, J shed 4 bases, and the junction held 6 bases outside the gene matches. This CDR3 has 16 amino acids. The CDR3 DNA reads as TGTGCCAGCAGTTACCCCACAGGGGGCGAGGGAAACACCATATATTTT. Amino acid sequence: CASSYPTGGEGNTIYF.

V and J are TRBV7-6 and TRBJ2-7; D is tentatively TRBD1 or TRBD2 (5 bases each). Trimming removed 4 bases at V and 3 bases at J, with 16 bases between. The CDR3 sequence is 15 residues long. Germline V gene lookup returns CDR1 SGHVS and CDR2 FNYEAQ. CDR3 amino acids: CASSSPGRKDYEQYF. CDR3 nucleotides: TGTGCCAGCAGCTCGCCGGGACGGAAAGACTACGAGCAGTACTTC.

This chain links TRBV5-6 with TRBJ1-2; 7 nucleotides line up with TRBD1. The germline CDR1 and CDR2 sequences are SGHDT and YYEEEE. After removal of 4 bases from V and 4 bases from J, the junction contained 7 bases not matched to a gene. This CDR3 comprises 14 residues. The CDR3 protein is CASSPGQSFYGYTF. The CDR3 coding sequence is TGTGCCAGCAGCCCGGGACAGTCGTTCTATGGCTACACCTTC. Together with reference TRBV5-6 and TRBJ1-2, the CDR3 gives the full variable domain: DAGVTQSPTHLIKTRGQQVTLRCSPKSGHDTVSWYQQALGQGPQFIFQYYEEEERQRGNFPDRFSGHQFPNYSSELNVNALLLGDSALYLCASSPGQSFYGYTFGSGTRLTVV.

This clone was recorded once. CDR3 bases: TGTGCCAGCAGCGCAGGGGGCTCGGACACTGAAGCTTTCTTT. Translation: CASSAGGSDTEAFF. This sequence joins TRBV3-1 (or the pseudogene TRBV3-2) and TRBJ1-1; 8 bases match TRBD1. CDR1 is LGHDT, CDR2 YNNKEL, per germline (reference sequence). CDR3 length: 14 residues. The junction had 5 bases not matched to a gene; V was cut back by 5 bases and J by 3 bases.

With regard to this clone: Additional DNA sequences in this sample encode the identical CDR3. V is TRBV11-2 and J is TRBJ2-2; D is ambiguous. The length of the CDR3 is 13 residues. Germline assignment: CDR1 SGHAT and CDR2 FQNNGV. Trimming removed 1 base at V and 3 bases at J, with 3 bases between. The CDR3 reads CASSLVDTGELFF. In nucleotides, the CDR3 is TGTGCCAGCAGCTTAGTGGACACCGGGGAGCTGTTTTTT.

The rearrangement links TRBV18 to TRBJ2-7; perhaps TRBD1 as D (6 bases). From germline, CDR1 is KGHSH and CDR2 LQKENI. Trimming removed 5 bases at V and 1 base at J, with 15 bases between. The CDR3 spans 15 residues. CDR3 nucleotide sequence: TGTGCCAGCTCATCAGGGGCTATCGTTTCCTACGAGCAGTACTTC. Amino acids: CASSSGAIVSYEQYF.

The chain has TRBV10-3 and TRBJ1-5; D not resolved. Germline values: CDR1 ENHRY, CDR2 SYGVKD. The CDR3 contains 14 residues. Trimming pared 0 bases from V and 2 bases from J, leaving 5 bases between. This CDR3 reads CAISESTGNQPQHF. As DNA, the CDR3 is TGTGCCATCAGTGAGTCTACCGGCAATCAGCCCCAGCATTTT.

The V and J genes are TRBV27 and TRBJ2-2; the D is unclear. Germline values: CDR1 MNHEY, CDR2 SMNVEV (reference sequence). The CDR3 covers 15 residues. Trimming took 1 base from V and 6 from J, leaving 12 bases between them. The chain's CDR3 is CASSLYRMGAGELFF. DNA for the CDR3: TGTGCCAGCAGTTTATACCGCATGGGTGCCGGGGAGCTGTTTTTT.

The V and J genes are TRBV6-5 and TRBJ2-7; the D gene is possibly TRBD1 (7 bases). Trimming took 0 bases from V and 2 from J, leaving 11 bases between them. Germline V gene data show CDR1 as MNHEY and CDR2 as SVGAGI. The CDR3 loop spans 15 amino acids. The CDR3 DNA sequence: TGTGCCAGCAGTTACTCTGGGGGGACAGCCTACGAGCAGTACTTC. It encodes CASSYSGGTAYEQYF.